Below, 20 T cell receptor beta chains from the same sample are listed, as sequenced in a study of T cell responses to AZD1222 COVID-19 vaccine. Data came from immunoSEQ multiplex PCR; TCRdb stores just in-frame clones and leaves some out. The data show some 150,000 clones, about 93% seen once. Sequencing used peripheral blood, obtained on day 0 of AZD1222 vaccination. The receptors were gathered from an adult in good health.

This chain links TRBV7-2 with TRBJ1-1; no reliable D call. V was clipped by 4 bases and J by 4 bases, with 13 bases between them. This CDR3 has 14 residues. CDR1 and CDR2 (germline): SGHTA, FQGNSA. The DNA for the CDR3 is TGTGCCAGCAGCTCTTTCGGGGTGGGCACTGAAGCTTTCTTT. Protein: CASSSFGVGTEAFF. The full variable domain, completed using reference TRBV7-2 and TRBJ1-1, is GAGVSQSPSNKVTEKGKDVELRCDPISGHTALYWYRQSLGQGLEFLIYFQGNSAPDKSGLPSDRFSAERTGGSVSTLTIQRTQQEDSAVYLCASSSFGVGTEAFFGQGTRLTVV.

This rearrangement joins TRBV9 to TRBJ2-1; 9 nucleotides agree with TRBD2. V was clipped by 3 bases and J by 1 base; unmatched bases: 5. The length of the CDR3 is 16 residues. Germline V gene data show CDR1 as SGDLS and CDR2 as YYNGEE. The chain's CDR3 is CASSGSGSRSYNEQFF. The DNA for the CDR3 is TGTGCCAGCAGCGGTAGCGGGAGCAGGTCCTACAATGAGCAGTTCTTC. Filled out from reference TRBV9 and TRBJ2-1, the complete variable domain reads DSGVTQTPKHLITATGQRVTLRCSPRSGDLSVYWYQQSLDQGLQFLIQYYNGEERAKGNILERFSAQQFPDLHSELNLSSLELGDSALYFCASSGSGSRSYNEQFFGPGTRLTVL.

The chain carries TRBV7-9 and TRBJ1-2, with 7 nucleotides matching TRBD1. This CDR3 spans 15 amino acids. Trimming took 5 bases from V and 6 from J; bases not matched to a gene: 12. CDR1 SEHNR and CDR2 FQNEAQ come from the germline V gene (reference sequence). CDR3 sequence (DNA): TGTGCCAGCAGCAAACCGGGACAGCCGGTGGATGGCTACACCTTC. It is translated as CASSKPGQPVDGYTF.

This clone was detected once. This chain links TRBV6-5 with TRBJ2-4, with D tentatively TRBD1 (6 bases). CDR1 MNHEY and CDR2 SVGAGI come from the germline V gene. There are 14 residues in the CDR3. Trimming pared 5 bases from V and 0 bases from J, leaving 8 bases between. CDR3 bases: TGTGCCAGCAGTCAGGGGCCAGCCAAAAACATTCAGTACTTC. This sequence encodes CASSQGPAKNIQYF.

The chain joins TRBV19 to TRBJ1-1; 7 bases are a match to TRBD1. Trimming cost V 9 bases and J 1 base; bases outside gene matches: 5. Germline V CDR1 and CDR2: LNHDA, SQIVND (reference sequence). This CDR3 is 13 amino acids long. The CDR3 DNA is TGTGCCAGCCGGGACAGAACGAACACTGAAGCTTTCTTT. Amino acid sequence: CASRDRTNTEAFF. Supplemented by reference TRBV19 and TRBJ1-1, the full variable domain reads DGGITQSPKYLFRKEGQNVTLSCEQNLNHDAMYWYRQDPGQGLRLIYYSQIVNDFQKGDIAEGYSVSREKKESFPLTVTSAQKNPTAFYLCASRDRTNTEAFFGQGTRLTVV.

V is TRBV3-1 (or the pseudogene TRBV3-2) and J is TRBJ2-5; maybe TRBD2 (5 bases). This CDR3 comprises 13 residues. V gave up 6 bases and J gave up 4 bases, with 12 bases separating them. Germline V gives CDR1 LGHDT, CDR2 YNNKEL (reference sequence). The CDR3 DNA reads as TGTGCCAGCAGTCAAACCAGCGGAGAGACCCAGTACTTC. Translation: CASSQTSGETQYF.

The rearrangement uses TRBV4-1 and TRBJ1-4, with D tentatively TRBD1 (5 bases). The V end lost 2 bases, the J end lost 2 bases, and 9 bases lay between the germline ends. The germline gives CDR1 MGHRA, CDR2 YSYEKL. This CDR3 region has 15 residues. This CDR3 is CASSQRGSTNEKLFF. CDR3 coding DNA: TGCGCCAGCAGCCAAAGGGGCAGCACTAATGAAAAACTGTTTTTT.

CDR3: CASSVGQGANYGYTF. DNA of the CDR3: TGTGCCAGTAGTGTCGGACAGGGGGCTAACTATGGCTACACCTTC. The chain uses TRBV19 and TRBJ1-2, with 10 bases matching TRBD1. CDR1 LNHDA and CDR2 SQIVND come from the germline V gene (reference sequence). The CDR3 totals 15 residues. V lost 5 bases to trimming and J lost 0 bases; unmatched junction nucleotides: 3.

V is TRBV3-1 (or the pseudogene TRBV3-2) and J is TRBJ1-2; D is perhaps TRBD1 (6 bases). Germline V gene data show CDR1 as LGHDT and CDR2 as YNNKEL (reference sequence). V was pared by 4 bases and J by 1 base, with 10 bases between. The CDR3 is 14 residues long. CDR3 sequence (DNA): TGTGCCAGCAGCCGAGGACAGAATAACTATGGCTACACCTTC. It specifies CASSRGQNNYGYTF.

The chain joins TRBV6-5 to TRBJ1-1; tentatively, D is TRBD1 (6 bases). CDR3 length: 14 residues. V lost 7 bases and J 1 base, leaving 13 bases between the germline ends. Germline CDR1 is MNHEY and CDR2 is SVGAGI. The chain's CDR3 is CASNLRGRNTEAFF. The CDR3 DNA reads TGTGCCAGCAACCTCAGGGGCCGGAACACTGAAGCTTTCTTT.

The J gene is TRBJ2-1, the V gene TRBV2, with D tentatively TRBD1 or TRBD2 (5 bases each). With 7 bases removed from V and 16 bases from J, the gap between germline ends came to 20 bases. Per the germline V gene, CDR1 is SNHLY and CDR2 is FYNNEI. The CDR3 totals 12 residues. In DNA form, the CDR3 reads TGTGCCAGCAAGGGAGACAGTCTGACCCATTTCTTC. This gives the protein CASKGDSLTHFF.

The rearrangement uses TRBV9 and TRBJ1-2, with 7 bases identical to TRBD1. V lost 3 bases and J lost 7; bases outside the gene matches: 9. The CDR3 is 14 residues long. Germline CDR1 is SGDLS and CDR2 is YYNGEE. CDR3 sequence reads: CASSARRQGSGYTF. The CDR3 nucleotides read TGTGCCAGCAGCGCCCGCCGACAGGGCTCTGGCTACACCTTC.

This clone was seen a handful of times. The chain uses TRBV11-2 and TRBJ2-1, with 8 positions matching TRBD2. The CDR3 is 16 residues long. In germline, CDR1 is SGHAT, CDR2 FQNNGV. The trim removed 1 base at V and 5 bases at J, leaving 7 bases unmatched. CDR3 protein: CASSLAGSGRNNEQFF. The CDR3 DNA sequence: TGTGCCAGCAGCTTAGCGGGGAGCGGGAGAAACAATGAGCAGTTCTTC.

This chain uses TRBV3-1 (or the pseudogene TRBV3-2) with TRBJ1-2, with D unclear. The V end lost 1 base, the J end lost 5 bases, and 11 bases lay between the germline ends. Germline loops: CDR1 LGHDT, CDR2 YNNKEL (reference sequence). CDR3 length: 14 amino acids. The CDR3, as DNA: TGTGCCAGCAGCCAAGCTTACACGGATTATGGCTACACCTTC. It encodes CASSQAYTDYGYTF.

This CDR3 is CASSGTGGTNTGELFF. The CDR3 DNA is TGTGCCAGCAGCGGGACAGGGGGGACGAACACCGGGGAGCTGTTTTTT. The rearrangement links TRBV11-2 to TRBJ2-2, with 11 bases identical to TRBD1. The CDR3 runs to 16 residues. Germline V lookup: CDR1 SGHAT, CDR2 FQNNGV. V lost 5 bases to trimming and J lost 0 bases; unmatched junction nucleotides: 2.

The chain uses TRBV5-6 and TRBJ1-4; D gene uncertain. Trimming removed 2 bases from V and 3 bases from J, with 2 bases in between. Per germline, CDR1 SGHDT and CDR2 YYEEEE. The CDR3 consists of 12 residues. Here the CDR3 reads CASSFPNEKLFF. CDR3 bases: TGTGCCAGCAGCTTCCCTAATGAAAAACTGTTTTTT.

The chain carries TRBV5-6 and TRBJ2-3; possible D gene TRBD2, 5 bases. CDR1 and CDR2 (germline): SGHDT, YYEEEE. This CDR3 comprises 14 residues. Between the trimmed V and J ends, which lost 0 bases and 5 bases, there was a span of 10 bases. The DNA for the CDR3 is TGTGCCAGCAGCTTGGCCATCGAGGGAGATACGCAGTATTTT. It specifies CASSLAIEGDTQYF.

This clone was counted once. V is TRBV5-4 and J is TRBJ1-2, with D possibly matching TRBD1 (5 bases). The CDR3 has 14 amino acids. The V end lost 0 bases, the J end lost 2 bases, and 8 bases lay between the germline ends. CDR1 and CDR2 (germline): SGHNT, YYREEE (reference sequence). The CDR3 protein is CASSLGAGNYGYTF. CDR3 nucleotide sequence: TGTGCCAGCAGCTTGGGTGCAGGGAACTATGGCTACACCTTC.

The chain has TRBV18 and TRBJ2-7, with 7 nucleotides matching TRBD1. V shed 2 bases, J shed 0 bases, and the junction held 7 bases outside the gene matches. CDR1 KGHSH and CDR2 LQKENI come from the germline V gene. The CDR3 has 16 residues. The chain's CDR3 is CASSPRATGSSYEQYF. The CDR3 DNA follows: TGTGCCAGCTCACCAAGGGCGACAGGGAGCTCCTACGAGCAGTACTTC.

The chain is built from TRBV18 and TRBJ1-1; D remains unclear. The germline gives CDR1 KGHSH, CDR2 LQKENI. CDR3 length: 15 amino acids. V lost 3 bases to trimming and J lost 3 bases, with 14 bases between them. The CDR3 sequence is CASSPPASTDTEAFF. The CDR3 DNA sequence: TGTGCCAGCTCACCCCCAGCCAGCACGGACACTGAAGCTTTCTTT. The entire variable domain, with the rest obtained from reference TRBV18 and TRBJ1-1, is as follows: NAGVMQNPRHLVRRRGQEARLRCSPMKGHSHVYWYRQLPEEGLKFMVYLQKENIIDESGMPKERFSAEFPKEGPSILRIQQVVRGDSAAYFCASSPPASTDTEAFFGQGTRLTVV.